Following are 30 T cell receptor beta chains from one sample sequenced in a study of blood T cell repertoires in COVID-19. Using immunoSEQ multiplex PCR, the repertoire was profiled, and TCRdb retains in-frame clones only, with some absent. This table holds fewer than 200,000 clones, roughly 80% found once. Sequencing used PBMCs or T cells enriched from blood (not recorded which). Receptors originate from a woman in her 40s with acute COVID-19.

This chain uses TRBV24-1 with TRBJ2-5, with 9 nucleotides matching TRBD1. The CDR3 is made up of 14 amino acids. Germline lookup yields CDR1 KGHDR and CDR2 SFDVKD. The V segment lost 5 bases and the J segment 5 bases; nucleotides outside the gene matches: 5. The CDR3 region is CATSGGGQGETQYF. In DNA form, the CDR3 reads TGTGCCACCAGTGGTGGGGGACAGGGCGAGACCCAGTACTTC.

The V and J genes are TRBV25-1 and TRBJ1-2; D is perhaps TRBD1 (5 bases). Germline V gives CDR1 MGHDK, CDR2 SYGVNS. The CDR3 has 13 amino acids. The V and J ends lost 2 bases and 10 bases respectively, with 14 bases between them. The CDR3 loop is CASSEPGTPNYTF. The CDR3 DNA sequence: TGTGCCAGCAGTGAACCAGGGACTCCTAACTACACCTTC.

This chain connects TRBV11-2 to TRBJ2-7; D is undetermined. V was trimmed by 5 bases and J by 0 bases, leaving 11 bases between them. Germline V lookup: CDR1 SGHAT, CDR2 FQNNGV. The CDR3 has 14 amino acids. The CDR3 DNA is TGTGCCAGCAGCCCTCCCACTGGCTCCTACGAGCAGTACGTC. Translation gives CASSPPTGSYEQYV.

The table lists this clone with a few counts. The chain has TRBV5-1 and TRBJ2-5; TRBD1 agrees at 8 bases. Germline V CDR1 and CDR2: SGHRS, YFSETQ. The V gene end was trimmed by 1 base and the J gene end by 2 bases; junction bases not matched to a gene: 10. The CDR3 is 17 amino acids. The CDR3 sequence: CASSLSLSGGSQETQYF. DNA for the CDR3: TGCGCCAGCAGCTTGTCTCTCTCAGGGGGCTCTCAAGAGACCCAGTACTTC.

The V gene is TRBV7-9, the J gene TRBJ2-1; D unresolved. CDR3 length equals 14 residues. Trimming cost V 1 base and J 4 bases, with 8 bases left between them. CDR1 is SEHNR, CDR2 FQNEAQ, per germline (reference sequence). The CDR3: CASSLGPPYNEQFF. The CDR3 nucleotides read TGTGCCAGCAGCTTAGGGCCCCCTTACAATGAGCAGTTCTTC.

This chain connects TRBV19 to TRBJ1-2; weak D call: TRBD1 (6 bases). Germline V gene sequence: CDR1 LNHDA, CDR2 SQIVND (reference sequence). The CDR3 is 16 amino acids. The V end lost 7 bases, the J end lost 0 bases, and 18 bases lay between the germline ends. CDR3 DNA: TGTGCCAGTACCGGAACCGGGACAACTTCTAACTATGGCTACACCTTC. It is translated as CASTGTGTTSNYGYTF.

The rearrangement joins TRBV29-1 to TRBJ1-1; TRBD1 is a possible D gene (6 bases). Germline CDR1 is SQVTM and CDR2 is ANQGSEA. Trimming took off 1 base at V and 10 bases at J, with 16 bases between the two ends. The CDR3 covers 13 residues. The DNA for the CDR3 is TGCAGCGTTGAAGGCCGGCGGGGGGCCCTAGCTTTCTTT. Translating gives CSVEGRRGALAFF.

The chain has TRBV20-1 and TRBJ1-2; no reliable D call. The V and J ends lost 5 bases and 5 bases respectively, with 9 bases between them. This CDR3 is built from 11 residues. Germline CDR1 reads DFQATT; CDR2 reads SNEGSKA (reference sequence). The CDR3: CSAPRGYGYTF. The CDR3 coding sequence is TGCAGTGCTCCCCGCGGGTATGGCTACACCTTC.

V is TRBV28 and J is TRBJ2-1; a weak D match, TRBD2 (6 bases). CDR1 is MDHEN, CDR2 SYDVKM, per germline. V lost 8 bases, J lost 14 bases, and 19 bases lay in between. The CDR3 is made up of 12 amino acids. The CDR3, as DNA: TGTGCCAGCTCTGAATCCGGGAGTGGAGAGTTCTTC. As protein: CASSESGSGEFF.

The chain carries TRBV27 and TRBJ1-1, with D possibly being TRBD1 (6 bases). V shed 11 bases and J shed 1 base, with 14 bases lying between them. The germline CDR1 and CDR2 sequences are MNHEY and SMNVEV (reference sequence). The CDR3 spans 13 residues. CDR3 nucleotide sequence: TGTGCCTGCCAGGTGGGACAGAACACTGAAGCTTTCTTT. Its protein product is CACQVGQNTEAFF.

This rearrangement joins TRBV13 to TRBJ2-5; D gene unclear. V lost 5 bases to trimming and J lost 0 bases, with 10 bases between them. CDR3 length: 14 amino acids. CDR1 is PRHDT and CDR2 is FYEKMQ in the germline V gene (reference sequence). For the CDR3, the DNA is TGTGCCAGCAGCAGTCTGAACAACCAAGAGACCCAGTACTTC. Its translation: CASSSLNNQETQYF.

CDR3 in DNA: TGTGCCAGCAGCGCTTTTACCCCCGGGACAGGGTCCAATGAGCAGTTCTTC. Protein product: CASSAFTPGTGSNEQFF. The V call is TRBV9, the J call TRBJ2-1; 9 bases line up with TRBD1. V was pared by 3 bases and J by 6 bases, with 13 bases of the junction left unmatched. CDR1 SGDLS and CDR2 YYNGEE come from the germline V gene. The CDR3 is made up of 17 amino acids.

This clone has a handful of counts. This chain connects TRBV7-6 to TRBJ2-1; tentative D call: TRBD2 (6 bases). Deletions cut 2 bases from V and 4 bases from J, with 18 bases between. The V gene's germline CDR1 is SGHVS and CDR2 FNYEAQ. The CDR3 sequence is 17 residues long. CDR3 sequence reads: CASSLFGGFGVYNEQFF. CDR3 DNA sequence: TGTGCCAGCAGCTTATTTGGGGGGTTTGGGGTTTACAATGAGCAGTTCTTC.

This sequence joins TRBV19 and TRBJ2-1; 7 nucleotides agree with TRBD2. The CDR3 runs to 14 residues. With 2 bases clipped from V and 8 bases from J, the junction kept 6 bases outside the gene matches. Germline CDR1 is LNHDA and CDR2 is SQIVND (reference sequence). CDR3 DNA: TGTGCCAGTAGTATAAGGGGCGGGAGTGATGAGCAGTTCTTC. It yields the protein CASSIRGGSDEQFF.

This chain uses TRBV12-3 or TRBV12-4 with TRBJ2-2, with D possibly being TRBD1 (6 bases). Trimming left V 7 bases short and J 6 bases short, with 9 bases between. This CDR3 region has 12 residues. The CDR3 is CASTAGAGELFF. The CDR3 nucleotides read TGTGCCAGCACCGCAGGGGCCGGGGAGCTGTTTTTT.

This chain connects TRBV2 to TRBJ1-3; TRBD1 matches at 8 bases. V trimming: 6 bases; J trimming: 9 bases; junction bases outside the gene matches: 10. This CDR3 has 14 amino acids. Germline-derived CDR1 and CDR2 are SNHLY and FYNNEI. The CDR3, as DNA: TGTGCCAGCAGGGCCGGGACAGGCCCTGGCACCATATATTTT. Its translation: CASRAGTGPGTIYF.

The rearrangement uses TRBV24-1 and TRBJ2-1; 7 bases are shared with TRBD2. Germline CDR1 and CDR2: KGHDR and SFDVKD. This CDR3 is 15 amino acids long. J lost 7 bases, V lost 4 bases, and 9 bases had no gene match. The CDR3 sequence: CATSDPSGSGNEQFF. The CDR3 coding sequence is TGTGCCACCAGTGACCCTAGCGGCTCGGGAAATGAGCAGTTCTTC.

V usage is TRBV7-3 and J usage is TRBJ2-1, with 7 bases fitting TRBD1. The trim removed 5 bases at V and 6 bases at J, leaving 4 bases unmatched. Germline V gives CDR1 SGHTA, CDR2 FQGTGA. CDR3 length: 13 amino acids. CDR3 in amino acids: CASSRGTVNEQFF. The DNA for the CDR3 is TGTGCCAGCAGCCGAGGGACAGTCAATGAGCAGTTCTTC.

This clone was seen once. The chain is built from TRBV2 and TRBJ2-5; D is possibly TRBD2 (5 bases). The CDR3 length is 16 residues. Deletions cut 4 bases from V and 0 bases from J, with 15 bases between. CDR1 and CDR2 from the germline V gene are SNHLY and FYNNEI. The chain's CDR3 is CASSAGLDSYQETQYF. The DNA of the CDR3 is TGTGCCAGCAGTGCCGGTTTGGACTCCTACCAAGAGACCCAGTACTTC. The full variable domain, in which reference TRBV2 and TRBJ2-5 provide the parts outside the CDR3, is EPEVTQTPSHQVTQMGQEVILRCVPISNHLYFYWYRQILGQKVEFLVSFYNNEISEKSEIFDDQFSVERPDGSNFTLKIRSTKLEDSAMYFCASSAGLDSYQETQYFGPGTRLLVL.

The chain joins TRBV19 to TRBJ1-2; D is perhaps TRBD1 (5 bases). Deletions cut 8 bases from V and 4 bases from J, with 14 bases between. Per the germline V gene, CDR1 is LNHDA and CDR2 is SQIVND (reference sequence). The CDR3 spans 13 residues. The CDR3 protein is CASQSDRLYGYTF. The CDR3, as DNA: TGTGCCAGTCAGTCCGACAGACTCTATGGCTACACCTTC.

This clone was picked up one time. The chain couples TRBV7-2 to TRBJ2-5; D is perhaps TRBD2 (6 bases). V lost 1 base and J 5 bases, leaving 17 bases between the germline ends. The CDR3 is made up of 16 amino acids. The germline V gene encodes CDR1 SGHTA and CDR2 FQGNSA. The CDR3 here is CASSLGVRRESETQYF. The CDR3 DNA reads TGTGCCAGCAGCTTAGGGGTCAGGCGGGAAAGTGAGACCCAGTACTTC.

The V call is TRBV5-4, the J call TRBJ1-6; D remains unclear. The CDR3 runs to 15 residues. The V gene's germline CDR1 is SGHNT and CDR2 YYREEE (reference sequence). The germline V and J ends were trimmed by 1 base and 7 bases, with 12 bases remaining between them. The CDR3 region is CASSLNLQKNSPLHF. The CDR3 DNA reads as TGTGCCAGCAGCTTGAATCTCCAGAAGAATTCACCCCTCCACTTT.

For the CDR3, the DNA is TGTGCCAGCAGTACAAGGGACAGGCCTACCTATAATTCACCCCTCCACTTT. Translation: CASSTRDRPTYNSPLHF. The chain is built from TRBV5-6 and TRBJ1-6; 8 bases line up with TRBD1. The CDR3 has 17 residues. The germline V gene has CDR1 SGHDT and CDR2 YYEEEE. V was clipped by 5 bases and J by 2 bases; unmatched bases: 9.

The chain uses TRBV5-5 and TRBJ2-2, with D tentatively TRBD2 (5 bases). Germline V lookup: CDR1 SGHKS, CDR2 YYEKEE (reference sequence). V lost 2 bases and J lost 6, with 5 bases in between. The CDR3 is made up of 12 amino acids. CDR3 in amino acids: CASSLLAGELFF. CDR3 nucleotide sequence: TGTGCCAGCAGCTTACTAGCCGGGGAGCTGTTTTTT.

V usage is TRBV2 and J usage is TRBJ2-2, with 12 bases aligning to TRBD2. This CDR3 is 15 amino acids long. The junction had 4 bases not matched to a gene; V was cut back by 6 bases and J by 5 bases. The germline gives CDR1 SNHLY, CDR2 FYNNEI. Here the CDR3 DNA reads TGTGCCAGCAGGCCGCTAGCGGGAGGGACCGGGGAGCTGTTTTTT. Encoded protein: CASRPLAGGTGELFF.

CDR3 region: CASSLAHHYEQYF. The DNA of the CDR3 is TGTGCCAGCAGCTTAGCCCATCACTACGAGCAGTACTTC. The chain uses TRBV11-2 and TRBJ2-7, with D hard to call. Germline-derived CDR1 and CDR2 are SGHAT and FQNNGV. V was shortened by 1 base and J by 3 bases, with 7 bases between the two germline ends. This CDR3 has 13 amino acids. The full variable domain, rest sourced from reference TRBV11-2 and TRBJ2-7, is EAGVAQSPRYKIIEKRQSVAFWCNPISGHATLYWYQQILGQGPKLLIQFQNNGVVDDSQLPKDRFSAERLKGVDSTLKIQPAKLEDSAVYLCASSLAHHYEQYFGPGTRLTVT.

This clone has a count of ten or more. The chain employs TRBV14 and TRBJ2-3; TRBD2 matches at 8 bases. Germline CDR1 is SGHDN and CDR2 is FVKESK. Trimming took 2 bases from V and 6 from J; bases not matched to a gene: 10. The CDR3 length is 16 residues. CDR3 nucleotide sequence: TGTGCCAGCAGCCAACCGGGACTAGAGGCTTTTGATACGCAGTATTTT. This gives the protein CASSQPGLEAFDTQYF.

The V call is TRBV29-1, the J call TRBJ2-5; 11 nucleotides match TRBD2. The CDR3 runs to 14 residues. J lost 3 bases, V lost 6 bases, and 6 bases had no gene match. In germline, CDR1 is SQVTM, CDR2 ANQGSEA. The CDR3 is CSVSGLAVEETQYF. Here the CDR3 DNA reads TGCAGCGTCTCGGGACTAGCGGTCGAAGAGACCCAGTACTTC.

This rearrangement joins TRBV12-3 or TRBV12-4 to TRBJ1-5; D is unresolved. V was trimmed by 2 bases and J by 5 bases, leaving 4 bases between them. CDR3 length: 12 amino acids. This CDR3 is CASSLLYQPQHF. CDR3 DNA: TGTGCCAGCAGTTTACTTTATCAGCCCCAGCATTTT.

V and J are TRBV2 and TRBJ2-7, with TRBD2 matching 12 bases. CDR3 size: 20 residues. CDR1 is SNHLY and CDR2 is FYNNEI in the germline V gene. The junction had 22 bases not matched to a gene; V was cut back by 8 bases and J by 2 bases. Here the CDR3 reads CASFGQGSSTSGSGAYEQYV. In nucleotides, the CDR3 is TGTGCCAGCTTCGGCCAGGGAAGCTCGACTAGCGGGAGTGGGGCCTACGAGCAGTACGTC.